The rows below give T cell receptor beta chains drawn from one sample of a study of identical twins. TCRdb independently ran MiXCR on the 5' RACE reads; one entry per CDR3 protein. This table has more than 600,000 distinct CDR3 sequences, roughly 20% appearing once. These data were also reused for a study on T cells expressing NK-cell markers.

The sequenced material came from PBMCs. These receptors all come from a young woman in good health. The CDR3 runs from the conserved cysteine through the conserved F or W. A D gene is named only where the DNA matches it firmly. Not all rows give a size; the values are once, few, many and, for expanded clones, a class.

clone size: few; J gene: TRBJ1-1; V gene: TRBV20-1; CDR3 length: 10; D gene: TRBD1; CDR3 protein: CSPDREGAFF; CDR3 DNA: TGCAGTCCTGACAGGGAGGGAGCTTTCTTT
clone size: .; J gene: TRBJ1-1; V gene: TRBV5-1; CDR3 length: 13; D gene: TRBD1; CDR3 protein: CASSLADRVAAFF; CDR3 DNA: TGCGCCAGCAGCTTGGCAGACAGGGTTGCCGCTTTCTTT
clone size: .; J gene: TRBJ1-4; V gene: TRBV11-2; CDR3 length: 15; D gene: TRBD1; CDR3 protein: CASSNRDRFNEKLFF; CDR3 DNA: TGTGCCAGCAGCAACCGGGACAGGTTTAATGAAAAACTGTTTTTT
clone size: .; J gene: TRBJ2-5; V gene: TRBV5-1; CDR3 length: 15; D gene: .; CDR3 protein: CASHSDSGIQETQYF; CDR3 DNA: TGCGCCAGCCATAGCGATAGCGGCATTCAAGAGACCCAGTACTTC
clone size: .; J gene: TRBJ2-1; V gene: TRBV7-9; CDR3 length: 12; D gene: .; CDR3 protein: CASNLLANEQFF; CDR3 DNA: TGTGCCAGCAATTTACTAGCAAATGAGCAGTTCTTC
clone size: .; J gene: TRBJ2-5; V gene: TRBV5-1; CDR3 length: 14; D gene: .; CDR3 protein: CASSSWTKNGTQYF; CDR3 DNA: TGCGCCAGCAGCTCTTGGACTAAAAACGGGACCCAGTACTTC
clone size: few; J gene: TRBJ2-5; V gene: TRBV7-8; CDR3 length: 15; D gene: .; CDR3 protein: CASRARRESQETQYF; CDR3 DNA: TGTGCCAGCAGAGCACGGCGGGAAAGTCAAGAGACCCAGTACTTC
clone size: .; J gene: TRBJ1-2; V gene: TRBV27; CDR3 length: 13; D gene: TRBD1; CDR3 protein: CASLGQGSYGYTF; CDR3 DNA: TGTGCCAGCCTCGGACAGGGATCATATGGCTACACCTTC
clone size: .; J gene: TRBJ1-2; V gene: TRBV27; CDR3 length: 15; D gene: .; CDR3 protein: CASSPQGLTGGGYTF; CDR3 DNA: TGTGCCAGCAGTCCCCAGGGCCTTACCGGCGGCGGCTACACCTTC
clone size: .; J gene: TRBJ1-6; V gene: TRBV15; CDR3 length: 15; D gene: TRBD1; CDR3 protein: CATSRDGTVNSPLHF; CDR3 DNA: TGTGCCACCAGCAGAGATGGGACAGTTAATTCACCCCTCCACTTT
clone size: few; J gene: TRBJ1-4; V gene: TRBV7-9; CDR3 length: 16; D gene: .; CDR3 protein: CASSHRRDLPGEKLFF; CDR3 DNA: TGTGCCAGCAGCCATCGCCGGGACCTCCCAGGTGAAAAACTGTTTTTT
clone size: .; J gene: TRBJ2-1; V gene: TRBV20-1; CDR3 length: 11; D gene: TRBD2; CDR3 protein: CSAEAGVEQFF; CDR3 DNA: TGCAGTGCCGAAGCGGGAGTTGAGCAGTTCTTC
clone size: .; J gene: TRBJ2-3; V gene: TRBV12-3/TRBV12-4; CDR3 length: 16; D gene: .; CDR3 protein: CASSPRPRGGTDTQYF; CDR3 DNA: TGTGCCAGCAGTCCTCGCCCCAGGGGCGGCACAGATACGCAGTATTTT
clone size: few; J gene: TRBJ1-5; V gene: TRBV12-3/TRBV12-4; CDR3 length: 14; D gene: .; CDR3 protein: CASSPVQGGQPQHF; CDR3 DNA: TGTGCCAGCAGCCCGGTCCAGGGAGGGCAGCCCCAGCATTTT
clone size: .; J gene: TRBJ2-7; V gene: TRBV25-1; CDR3 length: 11; D gene: .; CDR3 protein: CASSSGGEEYF; CDR3 DNA: TGTGCCAGCAGTTCAGGGGGGGAAGAGTACTTC
clone size: few; J gene: TRBJ2-1; V gene: TRBV9; CDR3 length: 15; D gene: TRBD2; CDR3 protein: CASSDSGGIYNEQFF; CDR3 DNA: TGTGCCAGCAGTGACAGCGGGGGGATTTACAATGAGCAGTTCTTC
clone size: .; J gene: TRBJ2-3; V gene: TRBV27; CDR3 length: 14; D gene: .; CDR3 protein: CASSLGFLGNTQYF; CDR3 DNA: TGTGCCAGCAGTTTAGGATTCTTGGGGAATACGCAGTATTTT
clone size: .; J gene: TRBJ1-5; V gene: TRBV6-1; CDR3 length: 13; D gene: .; CDR3 protein: CASRRTGNQPQHF; CDR3 DNA: TGTGCCAGCAGACGGACAGGCAATCAGCCCCAGCATTTT
clone size: few; J gene: TRBJ2-7; V gene: TRBV7-2; CDR3 length: 14; D gene: .; CDR3 protein: CASSLLQRVDEQYF; CDR3 DNA: TGTGCCAGCAGCTTACTGCAGCGGGTGGACGAGCAGTACTTC
clone size: .; J gene: TRBJ2-4; V gene: TRBV5-5; CDR3 length: 17; D gene: .; CDR3 protein: CASSFTPGVLAKNIQYF; CDR3 DNA: TGTGCCAGCAGCTTTACCCCGGGAGTACTCGCCAAAAACATTCAGTACTTC
clone size: many; J gene: TRBJ1-1; V gene: TRBV6-2/TRBV6-3; CDR3 length: 20; D gene: TRBD1; CDR3 protein: CASSYFAIYPFDRAMTEAFF; CDR3 DNA: TGTGCCAGCAGTTATTTCGCCATTTATCCCTTTGACAGGGCAATGACTGAAGCTTTCTTT
clone size: many; J gene: TRBJ1-3; V gene: TRBV27; CDR3 length: 14; D gene: .; CDR3 protein: CASSTRSSGNTIYF; CDR3 DNA: TGTGCCAGCAGTACCAGGAGCTCTGGAAACACCATATATTTT
clone size: .; J gene: TRBJ2-7; V gene: TRBV7-6; CDR3 length: 14; D gene: TRBD2; CDR3 protein: CASSASGSSYEQYF; CDR3 DNA: TGTGCCAGCAGCGCTAGCGGAAGCTCCTACGAGCAGTACTTC
clone size: many; J gene: TRBJ1-2; V gene: TRBV12-3/TRBV12-4; CDR3 length: 14; D gene: .; CDR3 protein: CASSLDYRDYGYTF; CDR3 DNA: TGTGCCAGCAGTTTAGACTACAGGGACTATGGCTACACCTTC
clone size: .; J gene: TRBJ2-5; V gene: TRBV15; CDR3 length: 13; D gene: .; CDR3 protein: CATSGRQVETQYF; CDR3 DNA: TGTGCCACCAGCGGGAGGCAGGTGGAGACCCAGTACTTC
clone size: few; J gene: TRBJ2-5; V gene: TRBV5-1; CDR3 length: 14; D gene: .; CDR3 protein: CASSLKVAQETQYF; CDR3 DNA: TGCGCCAGCAGCTTAAAGGTAGCCCAAGAGACCCAGTACTTC
clone size: few; J gene: TRBJ2-1; V gene: TRBV28; CDR3 length: 15; D gene: .; CDR3 protein: CASSLGDRSYNEQFF; CDR3 DNA: TGTGCCAGCAGTTTAGGGGACCGCTCCTACAATGAGCAGTTCTTC
clone size: few; J gene: TRBJ2-3; V gene: TRBV5-6; CDR3 length: 15; D gene: .; CDR3 protein: CASAGGVLDTDTQYF; CDR3 DNA: TGTGCCTCAGCAGGCGGAGTATTGGACACAGATACGCAGTATTTT
clone size: few; J gene: TRBJ2-1; V gene: TRBV20-1; CDR3 length: 14; D gene: TRBD1; CDR3 protein: CSAPTGTGKNEQFF; CDR3 DNA: TGCAGTGCTCCCACCGGGACAGGGAAGAATGAGCAGTTCTTC
clone size: few; J gene: TRBJ1-6; V gene: TRBV12-3/TRBV12-4; CDR3 length: 14; D gene: TRBD1; CDR3 protein: CASSLTGKDSPLHF; CDR3 DNA: TGTGCCAGCAGTTTGACAGGGAAGGATTCACCCCTCCACTTT
clone size: few; J gene: TRBJ1-1; V gene: TRBV21-1; CDR3 length: 14; D gene: .; CDR3 protein: CASSKGGENTEAFF; CDR3 DNA: TGTGCCAGCAGCAAAGGGGGAGAGAACACTGAAGCTTTCTTT
clone size: .; J gene: TRBJ2-7; V gene: TRBV20-1; CDR3 length: 15; D gene: .; CDR3 protein: CSAGNPGHIAYEQYF; CDR3 DNA: TGCAGTGCTGGCAACCCGGGACATATAGCCTACGAGCAGTACTTC
clone size: .; J gene: TRBJ2-1; V gene: TRBV6-5; CDR3 length: 18; D gene: TRBD2; CDR3 protein: CASSYPRSGGAFSNEQFF; CDR3 DNA: TGTGCCAGCAGTTACCCTCGAAGCGGGGGGGCTTTTTCCAATGAGCAGTTCTTC
clone size: .; J gene: TRBJ1-4; V gene: TRBV7-2; CDR3 length: 17; D gene: TRBD1; CDR3 protein: CASSLGGTTGWGEKLFF; CDR3 DNA: TGTGCCAGCAGCTTAGGGGGTACGACAGGGTGGGGTGAAAAACTGTTTTTT
clone size: few; J gene: TRBJ2-2; V gene: TRBV2; CDR3 length: 13; D gene: TRBD2; CDR3 protein: CASRAAGAGELFF; CDR3 DNA: TGTGCCAGCAGAGCTGCGGGAGCCGGGGAGCTGTTTTTT
clone size: .; J gene: TRBJ2-1; V gene: TRBV6-1; CDR3 length: 14; D gene: .; CDR3 protein: CASKRGISYNEQFF; CDR3 DNA: TGTGCCAGCAAACGGGGAATCTCCTACAATGAGCAGTTCTTC
clone size: .; J gene: TRBJ2-3; V gene: TRBV20-1; CDR3 length: 14; D gene: TRBD1; CDR3 protein: CSATPGTATDTQYF; CDR3 DNA: TGCAGTGCTACCCCCGGGACAGCTACAGATACGCAGTATTTT
clone size: .; J gene: TRBJ2-3; V gene: TRBV15; CDR3 length: 12; D gene: .; CDR3 protein: CATSRDRLVAYF; CDR3 DNA: TGTGCCACCAGCAGAGATCGATTAGTTGCCTATTTT
clone size: .; J gene: TRBJ2-3; V gene: TRBV20-1; CDR3 length: 14; D gene: TRBD1; CDR3 protein: CSASGTGGTDTQYF; CDR3 DNA: TGCAGTGCTAGCGGGACAGGGGGCACAGATACGCAGTATTTT
clone size: .; J gene: TRBJ2-1; V gene: TRBV12-3/TRBV12-4; CDR3 length: 15; D gene: TRBD2; CDR3 protein: CASSPTSGRADEQFF; CDR3 DNA: TGTGCCAGCAGCCCAACTAGCGGGAGGGCGGATGAGCAGTTCTTC
clone size: .; J gene: TRBJ1-1; V gene: TRBV7-3; CDR3 length: 14; D gene: .; CDR3 protein: CASSLIRLDTEAFF; CDR3 DNA: TGTGCCAGCAGCTTAATTCGGCTGGACACTGAAGCTTTCTTT
clone size: many; J gene: TRBJ2-7; V gene: TRBV6-5; CDR3 length: 12; D gene: .; CDR3 protein: CASSFRGREQYF; CDR3 DNA: TGTGCCAGCAGTTTCCGGGGACGCGAGCAGTACTTC
clone size: .; J gene: TRBJ2-7; V gene: TRBV14; CDR3 length: 15; D gene: TRBD1; CDR3 protein: CASSQGGTAFYEQYF; CDR3 DNA: TGTGCCAGCAGCCAAGGAGGGACAGCCTTCTACGAGCAGTACTTC
clone size: .; J gene: TRBJ2-7; V gene: TRBV10-3; CDR3 length: 12; D gene: .; CDR3 protein: CAISVTGDEQYF; CDR3 DNA: TGTGCCATCAGTGTAACGGGAGACGAGCAGTACTTC
clone size: .; J gene: TRBJ2-1; V gene: TRBV4-2; CDR3 length: 17; D gene: TRBD2; CDR3 protein: CASSQDGGGSSYNEQFF; CDR3 DNA: TGTGCCAGCAGCCAAGACGGCGGGGGGAGCTCCTACAATGAGCAGTTCTTC
clone size: .; J gene: TRBJ2-1; V gene: TRBV5-1; CDR3 length: 13; D gene: TRBD2; CDR3 protein: CASSLVTSADEFF; CDR3 DNA: TGCGCCAGCAGCTTGGTTACTAGCGCAGACGAGTTCTTC
clone size: .; J gene: TRBJ2-7; V gene: TRBV20-1; CDR3 length: 11; D gene: .; CDR3 protein: CSAPGTLEQYF; CDR3 DNA: TGCAGTGCACCGGGGACACTCGAGCAGTACTTC
clone size: .; J gene: TRBJ1-6; V gene: TRBV20-1; CDR3 length: 13; D gene: .; CDR3 protein: CSARRVGVSPLHF; CDR3 DNA: TGCAGTGCTCGCAGGGTAGGGGTCTCACCCCTCCACTTT
clone size: .; J gene: TRBJ2-1; V gene: TRBV11-2; CDR3 length: 16; D gene: TRBD2; CDR3 protein: CASSLSGRALYNEQFF; CDR3 DNA: TGTGCCAGCAGCTTAAGTGGGAGGGCCCTCTACAATGAGCAGTTCTTC
clone size: few; J gene: TRBJ2-2; V gene: TRBV3-1; CDR3 length: 16; D gene: TRBD2; CDR3 protein: CASSQEASGKAGELFF; CDR3 DNA: TGTGCCAGCAGCCAAGAGGCTAGCGGGAAGGCCGGGGAGCTGTTTTTT
clone size: .; J gene: TRBJ2-1; V gene: TRBV5-1; CDR3 length: 16; D gene: .; CDR3 protein: CASSLDGGAGSHEQFF; CDR3 DNA: TGCGCCAGCAGCTTGGATGGGGGGGCGGGTTCCCATGAGCAGTTCTTC
clone size: many; J gene: TRBJ2-3; V gene: TRBV6-1; CDR3 length: 13; D gene: .; CDR3 protein: CASSSPTGRRQYF; CDR3 DNA: TGTGCCAGCAGCTCTCCGACTGGCCGGAGGCAGTATTTT
clone size: .; J gene: TRBJ2-3; V gene: TRBV5-1; CDR3 length: 15; D gene: TRBD2; CDR3 protein: CASSLLAGVSDTQYF; CDR3 DNA: TGCGCCAGCAGCTTGCTAGCGGGAGTTTCAGATACGCAGTATTTT
clone size: few; J gene: TRBJ2-7; V gene: TRBV20-1; CDR3 length: 13; D gene: .; CDR3 protein: CSASATGTYEQYF; CDR3 DNA: TGCAGTGCTAGCGCGACAGGGACTTACGAGCAGTACTTC
clone size: few; J gene: TRBJ2-2; V gene: TRBV5-1; CDR3 length: 13; D gene: TRBD1; CDR3 protein: CASSGQGDGELFF; CDR3 DNA: TGCGCCAGCAGCGGACAGGGGGACGGGGAGCTGTTTTTT
clone size: .; J gene: TRBJ2-7; V gene: TRBV7-6; CDR3 length: 16; D gene: .; CDR3 protein: CASSPRTGGGTYEQYF; CDR3 DNA: TGTGCCAGCAGCCCCCGCACTGGCGGTGGCACCTACGAGCAGTACTTC
clone size: .; J gene: TRBJ1-1; V gene: TRBV19; CDR3 length: 15; D gene: TRBD1; CDR3 protein: CASSAPSGGITEAFF; CDR3 DNA: TGTGCCAGTAGTGCACCTTCAGGGGGCATAACTGAAGCTTTCTTT